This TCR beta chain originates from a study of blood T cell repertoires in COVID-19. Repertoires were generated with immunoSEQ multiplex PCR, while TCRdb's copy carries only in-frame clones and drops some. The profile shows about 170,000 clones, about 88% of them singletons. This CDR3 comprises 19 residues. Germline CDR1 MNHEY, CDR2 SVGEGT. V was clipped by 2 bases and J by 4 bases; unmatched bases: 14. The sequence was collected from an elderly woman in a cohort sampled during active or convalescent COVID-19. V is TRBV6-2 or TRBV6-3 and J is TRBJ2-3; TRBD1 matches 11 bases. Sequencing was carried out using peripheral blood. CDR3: CASSYPRSRGQGDADTQYF. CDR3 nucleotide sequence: TGTGCCAGCAGTTACCCCCGGTCTAGGGGACAGGGGGATGCAGATACGCAGTATTTT.